This T cell receptor (beta chain) was sequenced during a study of OX40 agonist ivuxolimab in advanced cancers. On the study more broadly: Averaging 60 years in age, with a range of about 23 to 79, the cohort was approximately 84% male. Among those treated, three patients had partial responses, one with hepatocellular carcinoma and two with cutaneous melanoma.

Study-level findings and limits: Researchers did not determine the expanded peripheral T cells' antigen specificity.

This CDR3 has 15 amino acids. In germline, CDR1 is SGHTA, CDR2 FQGNSA. V dropped 6 bases and J dropped 1; count of bases not matched to a gene: 5. A remark on this clone: The antigen remains undetermined.

The protocol was immunoSEQ multiplex PCR, while the TCRdb copy is restricted to in-frame clones and leaves out a portion. The repertoire has 50,000 to 60,000 clones, approximately 90% of them found once; the top ten carry 5.4%. The gene calls are TRBV7-2 and TRBJ2-3; 9 bases fit TRBD1. The specimen comprised CD4+ or CD8+ T cells sorted from blood, sampled in a trial of the OX40 agonist ivuxolimab. The clonotype was recovered from an adult with an advanced solid tumor such as melanoma, head and neck, liver or kidney cancer. In DNA, the CDR3 is TGTGCCAGCAGGGGTAGACAGGGGGGCACAGATACGCAGTATTTT. Translated: CASRGRQGGTDTQYF.